Below, 11 T cell receptor beta chains from the same sample are listed, as sequenced in a study of T cells in Graves' hyperthyroidism and ophthalmopathy. Amplification yielded TCR beta CDR3 regions, with RNA transcripts as the source. RT-PCR in the first round (using the HTBI primer set) targeted the TCR CDR3. TCRdb analysed the multiplex PCR reads with MiXCR anew, one entry per CDR3 protein. The sample includes more than 50,000 distinct CDR3 sequences, 40% to 55% seen only once; the top ten take 9.5% to 15%. Input material: blood. Source of these receptors: a woman in her thirties with Graves' ophthalmopathy.

This clonotype was observed at least ten times. One base away lies a much larger clone, so this may be a sequencing read error. J is TRBJ2-3 and V is TRBV5-1; TRBD2 is a possible D gene (5 bases). Germline V gives CDR1 SGHRS, CDR2 YFSETQ. CDR3 length: 14 amino acids. V was clipped by 8 bases and J by 4 bases, with 17 bases between them. CDR3 coding DNA: TGCGCCAGTCGGAGCGAGAGCGGCCCAGATACGCAGTATTTT. Amino acid sequence: CASRSESGPDTQYF.

This clonotype has a count of ten or more. V is TRBV20-1 and J is TRBJ1-1; D unclear. In germline, CDR1 is DFQATT, CDR2 SNEGSKA (reference sequence). The CDR3 sequence is 17 residues long. Deletions cut 0 bases from V and 3 bases from J, with 20 bases between. The CDR3 DNA sequence: TGCAGTGCTAGAGATGGGCAGGTTGATTTTTGGGACACTGAAGCTTTCTTT. The encoded protein is CSARDGQVDFWDTEAFF.

Ten or more counts support this clonotype. The genes are TRBV5-6 and TRBJ2-1, with a weak D call TRBD2 (6 bases). The CDR3 runs 12 residues. Per germline, CDR1 SGHDT and CDR2 YYEEEE. V was pared by 5 bases and J by 10 bases, with 13 bases between. The CDR3 region has the DNA TGTGCCAGCAGTGGAGCGGGTCGGGAGCAGTTCTTC. Protein: CASSGAGREQFF.

CDR3 in amino acids: CSARVRMTGDYVLTF. CDR3 sequence (DNA): TGCAGTGCTAGAGTACGGATGACAGGGGACTACGTCCTGACTTTC. The chain couples TRBV20-1 to TRBJ2-6; 8 nucleotides align to TRBD1. Germline V lookup: CDR1 DFQATT, CDR2 SNEGSKA (reference sequence). There are 15 residues in the CDR3. The ends lost 1 base at V and 11 bases at J; junction bases unmatched: 10.

Ten or more counts support this clonotype. The chain has TRBV5-1 and TRBJ2-7, with D maybe TRBD2 (5 bases). V lost 4 bases and J 6 bases, leaving 17 bases between the germline ends. CDR3 size: 14 residues. In germline, CDR1 is SGHRS, CDR2 YFSETQ. The CDR3 loop reads CASSVDFLGGEQYF. CDR3 bases: TGCGCCAGCAGCGTGGACTTTCTAGGAGGCGAGCAGTACTTC. The full variable domain, completed using reference TRBV5-1 and TRBJ2-7, is KAGVTQTPRYLIKTRGQQVTLSCSPISGHRSVSWYQQTPGQGLQFLFEYFSETQRNKGNFPGRFSGRQFSNSRSEMNVSTLELGDSALYLCASSVDFLGGEQYFGPGTRLTVT.

This clonotype was seen at least ten times. The gene calls are TRBV19 and TRBJ1-1; tentative D call: TRBD1 (6 bases). The V gene's germline CDR1 is LNHDA and CDR2 SQIVND (reference sequence). The CDR3 has 15 residues. Between the trimmed V and J ends, which lost 4 bases and 1 base, there was a span of 13 bases. The CDR3, as DNA: TGTGCCAGTAGTAAACCGGGACAACAGAACACTGAAGCTTTCTTT. Protein: CASSKPGQQNTEAFF. The whole variable domain, remainder taken from reference TRBV19 and TRBJ1-1, is DGGITQSPKYLFRKEGQNVTLSCEQNLNHDAMYWYRQDPGQGLRLIYYSQIVNDFQKGDIAEGYSVSREKKESFPLTVTSAQKNPTAFYLCASSKPGQQNTEAFFGQGTRLTVV.

This chain uses TRBV7-3 with TRBJ2-2; no reliable D call. The CDR3 spans 13 residues. V was trimmed by 6 bases and J by 5 bases, leaving 10 bases between them. Germline CDR1 SGHTA, CDR2 FQGTGA. CDR3 nucleotides: TGTGCCAGCAGTCTTGGGAAGACCGGGGAGCTGTTTTTT. Protein product: CASSLGKTGELFF.

This clonotype was counted at least ten times. The V gene is TRBV7-6, the J gene TRBJ1-2, with unresolved D. Germline loops: CDR1 SGHVS, CDR2 FNYEAQ. V lost 1 base to trimming and J lost 1 base, with 10 bases between them. CDR3 length equals 15 residues. CDR3 sequence reads: CASSLDGSNNYGYTF. As DNA, the CDR3 is TGTGCCAGCAGCTTAGACGGGAGTAATAACTATGGCTACACCTTC.

About this clonotype itself: Mismatch with germline at one junction end may stem from a read error. V and J are TRBV19 and TRBJ2-1; D remains ambiguous. Germline V lookup: CDR1 LNHDA, CDR2 SQIVND (reference sequence). This CDR3 has 13 amino acids. This chain's CDR3 is CASSLAYSNQQFF. CDR3 nucleotide sequence: TGTGCCAGTAGTCTGGCGTATAGCAATCAGCAGTTCTTC.

V and J are TRBV20-1 and TRBJ1-4; D is possibly TRBD1 (5 bases). The V end lost 3 bases, the J end lost 7 bases, and 12 bases lay between the germline ends. Germline lookup yields CDR1 DFQATT and CDR2 SNEGSKA (reference sequence). The CDR3 contains 13 residues. CDR3 region: CSARGQGGEKLFF. The CDR3 DNA reads as TGCAGTGCTAGGGGGCAGGGAGGTGAAAAACTGTTTTTT.

This chain connects TRBV2 to TRBJ1-2; a possible D gene is TRBD1 (5 bases). The CDR3 covers 14 residues. V was pared by 3 bases and J by 3 bases, with 11 bases between. Germline CDR1 SNHLY, CDR2 FYNNEI. CDR3 residues: CASSEGGEDYGYTF. In nucleotides, the CDR3 is TGTGCCAGCAGTGAGGGAGGGGAGGACTATGGCTACACCTTC.